The 11 T cell receptor beta chains below come from one sample, sequenced in a study of radiotherapy plus CTLA-4 blockade in lung cancer. The protocol was immunoSEQ multiplex PCR, while the TCRdb copy is restricted to in-frame clones and leaves out a portion. The data show around 100,000 clones, 70% to 85% seen once. The sequences come from peripheral blood, collected from a patient treated with radiotherapy plus ipilimumab. These receptors were collected from a human donor with non-small cell lung cancer that progressed on radiotherapy plus ipilimumab. Some clones in this sample may be carry-over from other donors' samples.

Note on this clone: One end of the junction fails to match germline, which may point to a read error. The V and J genes are TRBV11-2 and TRBJ2-6; D remains unclear. This CDR3 has 17 residues. CDR1 and CDR2 from the germline V gene are SGHAT and FQNNGV. The CDR3 bases are TGTGCCAACAGCTCATCACCGTGGAGCTCTGGGGCCAACGTCCTGACTTTC. Its protein is CANSSSPWSSGANVLTF.

The V and J genes are TRBV7-3 and TRBJ2-7, with D unclear. The CDR3 covers 13 residues. Per the germline V gene, CDR1 is SGHTA and CDR2 is FQGTGA. V dropped 5 bases and J dropped 6 bases, with 14 bases sitting between them. The CDR3 DNA reads as TGTGCCAGCAGCCCAACTGAGAGGAGCGAGCAGTACTTC. Protein product: CASSPTERSEQYF.

This chain joins TRBV5-6 and TRBJ1-2; D ambiguous. V lost 0 bases, J lost 3 bases, and 6 bases lay in between. Germline V CDR1 and CDR2: SGHDT, YYEEEE. The CDR3 has 13 residues. The CDR3, as DNA: TGTGCCAGCAGCTTGGGGGAGGACTATGGCTACACCTTC. This codes for CASSLGEDYGYTF. The variable domain in full, with the rest retrieved from reference TRBV5-6 and TRBJ1-2, is DAGVTQSPTHLIKTRGQQVTLRCSPKSGHDTVSWYQQALGQGPQFIFQYYEEEERQRGNFPDRFSGHQFPNYSSELNVNALLLGDSALYLCASSLGEDYGYTFGSGTRLTVV.

The chain has TRBV10-3 and TRBJ1-3; 10 bases map to TRBD1. The J segment lost 4 bases and the V segment lost 2 bases, leaving 5 bases of the junction unmatched. There are 16 residues in the CDR3. Germline assignment: CDR1 ENHRY and CDR2 SYGVKD. The CDR3 loop is CAISEPGQGEGNTIYF. The CDR3 DNA reads as TGTGCCATCAGTGAGCCCGGACAGGGGGAAGGAAACACCATATATTTT.

The chain combines TRBV11-1 with TRBJ2-1, with 10 bases matching TRBD1. After removal of 4 bases from V and 4 bases from J, the junction contained 4 bases not matched to a gene. Germline-derived CDR1 and CDR2 are SGHAT and FQDESV (reference sequence). The CDR3 loop spans 15 amino acids. The CDR3 loop is CASSSGTGVYNEQFF. Here the CDR3 DNA reads TGTGCCAGCAGCTCTGGGACAGGGGTGTACAATGAGCAGTTCTTC.

Worth noting for this clone: A read error may account for a junction end that differs from germline. J is TRBJ2-7 and V is TRBV11-3; the D gene could be TRBD1 or TRBD2 (5 bases each). Germline lookup yields CDR1 SGHNT and CDR2 YENEEA. CDR3 length equals 13 residues. CDR3 nucleotides: TGTGCCAGCAGCTTATTCCGGGGCGACGAGCGGTACTTC. It yields the protein CASSLFRGDERYF.

The chain is built from TRBV28 and TRBJ1-5; no clear D gene. V lost 8 bases and J 7 bases, leaving 12 bases between the germline ends. The CDR3 extends over 12 amino acids. The germline gives CDR1 MDHEN, CDR2 SYDVKM. CDR3 in amino acids: CASRSWGQPQHF. The CDR3 DNA sequence: TGTGCCAGCCGTTCATGGGGACAGCCCCAGCATTTT.

The chain recombines TRBV21-1 with TRBJ1-6. TRBV21-1 is marked as a pseudogene. This CDR3 is 15 amino acids long. CDR3 amino acids: CASSKVPGTNSPLHF. CDR3 bases: TGTGCCAGCAGCAAAGTCCCAGGGACGAATTCACCCCTCCACTTT.

The count of this clone is one. V gene TRBV4-3 combines with J gene TRBJ2-1, with TRBD1 identical over 7 bases. The germline V gene encodes CDR1 LGHNA and CDR2 YSLEER. This CDR3 comprises 16 residues. The trim removed 4 bases at V and 8 bases at J, leaving 14 bases unmatched. CDR3 amino acids: CASSPHPLRGGDEQFF. The CDR3 bases are TGCGCCAGCAGCCCCCATCCCCTGAGAGGGGGCGATGAGCAGTTCTTC.

To note about this clone: The same CDR3 also results from other DNA sequences found in this sample. This sequence joins TRBV5-1 and TRBJ2-5; weak D call: TRBD1 (6 bases). Trimming took off 2 bases at V and 3 bases at J, with 11 bases between the two ends. CDR1 SGHRS and CDR2 YFSETQ come from the germline V gene. The CDR3 is made up of 14 amino acids. CDR3 sequence reads: CASSFARGEETQYF. CDR3 coding DNA: TGCGCCAGCAGCTTCGCCAGGGGAGAAGAGACCCAGTACTTC.

The chain combines TRBV5-1 with TRBJ1-2; no firm D call. V shed 1 base and J shed 2 bases, with 15 bases lying between them. CDR1 is SGHRS and CDR2 is YFSETQ in the germline V gene. The CDR3 covers 16 residues. The CDR3 DNA reads TGCGCCAGCAGCTTGCTAACAGCAACTTTCAACTATGGCTACACCTTC. It yields the protein CASSLLTATFNYGYTF.